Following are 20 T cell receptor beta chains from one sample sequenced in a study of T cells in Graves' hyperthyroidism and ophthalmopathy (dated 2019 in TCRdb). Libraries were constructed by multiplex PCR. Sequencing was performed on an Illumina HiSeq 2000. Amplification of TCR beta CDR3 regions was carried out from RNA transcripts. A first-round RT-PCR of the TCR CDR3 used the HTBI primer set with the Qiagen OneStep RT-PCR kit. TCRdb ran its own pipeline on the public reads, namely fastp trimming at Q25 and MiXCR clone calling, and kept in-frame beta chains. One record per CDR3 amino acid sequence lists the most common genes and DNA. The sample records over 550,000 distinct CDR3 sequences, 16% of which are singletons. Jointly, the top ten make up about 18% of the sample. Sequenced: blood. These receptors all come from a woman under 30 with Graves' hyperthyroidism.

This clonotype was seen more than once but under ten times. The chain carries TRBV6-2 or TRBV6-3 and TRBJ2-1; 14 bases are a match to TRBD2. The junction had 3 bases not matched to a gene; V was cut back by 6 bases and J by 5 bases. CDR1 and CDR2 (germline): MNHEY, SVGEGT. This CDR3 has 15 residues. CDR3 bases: TGTGCCAGCAGACGACTAGCGGGGGGGAACAATGAGCAGTTCTTC. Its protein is CASRRLAGGNNEQFF.

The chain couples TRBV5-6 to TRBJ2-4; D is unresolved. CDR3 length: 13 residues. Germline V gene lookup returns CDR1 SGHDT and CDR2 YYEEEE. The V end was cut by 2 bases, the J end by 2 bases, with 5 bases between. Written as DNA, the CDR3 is TGTGCCAGCAGCTTTATCTCCAAAAACATTCAGTACTTC. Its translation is CASSFISKNIQYF.

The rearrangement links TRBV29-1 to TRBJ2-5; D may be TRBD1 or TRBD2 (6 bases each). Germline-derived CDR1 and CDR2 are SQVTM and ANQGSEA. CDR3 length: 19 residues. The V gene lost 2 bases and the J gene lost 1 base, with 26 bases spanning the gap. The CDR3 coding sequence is TGCAGCGTTGAATTAATCCGGGGGCCGGCTAGAAGGGTCCAAGAGACCCAGTACTTC. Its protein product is CSVELIRGPARRVQETQYF.

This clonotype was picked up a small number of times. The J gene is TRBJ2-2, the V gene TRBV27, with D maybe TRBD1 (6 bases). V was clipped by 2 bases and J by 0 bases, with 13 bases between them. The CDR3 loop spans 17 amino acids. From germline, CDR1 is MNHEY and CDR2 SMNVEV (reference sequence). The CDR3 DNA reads TGTGCCAGCAGTTTAGAGGTTCAGGGGCCGAACACCGGGGAGCTGTTTTTT. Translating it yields CASSLEVQGPNTGELFF.

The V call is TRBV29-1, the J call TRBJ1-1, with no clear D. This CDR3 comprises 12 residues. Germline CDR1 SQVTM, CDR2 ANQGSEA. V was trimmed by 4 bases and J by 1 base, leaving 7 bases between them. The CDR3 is CSVGRGNTEAFF. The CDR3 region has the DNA TGCAGCGTTGGTCGGGGGAACACTGAAGCTTTCTTT.

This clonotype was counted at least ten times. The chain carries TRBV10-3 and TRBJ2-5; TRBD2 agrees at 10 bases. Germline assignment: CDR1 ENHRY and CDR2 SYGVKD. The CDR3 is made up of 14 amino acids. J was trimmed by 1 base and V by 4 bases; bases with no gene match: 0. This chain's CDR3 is CAISGTSGQETQYF. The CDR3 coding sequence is TGTGCCATCAGTGGGACTAGCGGCCAAGAGACCCAGTACTTC.

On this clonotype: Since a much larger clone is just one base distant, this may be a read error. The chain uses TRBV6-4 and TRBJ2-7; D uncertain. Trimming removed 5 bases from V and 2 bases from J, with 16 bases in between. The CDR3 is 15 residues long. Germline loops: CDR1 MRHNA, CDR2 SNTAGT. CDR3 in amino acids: CASSWLMGNTYEQYF. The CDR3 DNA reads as TGTGCCAGCAGTTGGCTAATGGGCAATACCTACGAGCAGTACTTC.

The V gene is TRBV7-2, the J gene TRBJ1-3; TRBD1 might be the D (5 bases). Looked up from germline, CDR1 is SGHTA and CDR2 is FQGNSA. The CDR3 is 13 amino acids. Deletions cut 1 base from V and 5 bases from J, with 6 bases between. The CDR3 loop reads CASSLEGRNTIYF. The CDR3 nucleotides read TGTGCCAGCAGCTTAGAGGGGCGAAACACCATATATTTT.

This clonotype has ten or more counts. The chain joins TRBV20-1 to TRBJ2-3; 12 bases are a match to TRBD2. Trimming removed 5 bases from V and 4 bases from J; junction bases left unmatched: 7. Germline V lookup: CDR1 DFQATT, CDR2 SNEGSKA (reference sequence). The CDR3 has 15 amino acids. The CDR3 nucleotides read TGCAGTGCTCAGGGACTAGCGGGTTGGGCAGATACGCAGTATTTT. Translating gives CSAQGLAGWADTQYF.

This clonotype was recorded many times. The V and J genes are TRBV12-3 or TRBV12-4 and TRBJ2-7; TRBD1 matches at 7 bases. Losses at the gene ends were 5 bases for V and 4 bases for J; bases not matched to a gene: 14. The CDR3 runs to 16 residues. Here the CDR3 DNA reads TGTGCCAGCAGTCTCTCGCGGACAGGCCCAATATACGAGCAGTACTTC. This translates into CASSLSRTGPIYEQYF.

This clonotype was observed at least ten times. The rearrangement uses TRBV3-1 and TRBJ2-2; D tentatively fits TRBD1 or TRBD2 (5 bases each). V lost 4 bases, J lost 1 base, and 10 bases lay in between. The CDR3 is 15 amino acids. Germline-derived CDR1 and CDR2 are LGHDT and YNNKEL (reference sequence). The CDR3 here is CASSPSGLNTGELFF. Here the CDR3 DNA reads TGTGCCAGCAGCCCCTCGGGGCTGAACACCGGGGAGCTGTTTTTT.

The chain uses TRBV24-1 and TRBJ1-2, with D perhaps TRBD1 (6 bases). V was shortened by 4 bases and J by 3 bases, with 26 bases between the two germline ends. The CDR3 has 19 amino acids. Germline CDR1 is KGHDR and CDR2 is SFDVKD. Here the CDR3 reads CATSDPTDSAPMIDYGYTF. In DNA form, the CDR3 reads TGTGCCACCAGTGACCCTACGGACAGTGCCCCAATGATTGACTATGGCTACACCTTC.

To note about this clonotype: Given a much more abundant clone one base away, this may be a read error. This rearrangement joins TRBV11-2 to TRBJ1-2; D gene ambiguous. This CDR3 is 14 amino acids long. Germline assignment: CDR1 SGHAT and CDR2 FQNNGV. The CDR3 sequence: CASSFLSPPPGCTF. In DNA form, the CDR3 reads TGTGCCAGCAGCTTTCTTTCCCCCCCGCCCGGCTGCACCTTC.

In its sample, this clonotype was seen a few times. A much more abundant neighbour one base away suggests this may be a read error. DNA of the CDR3: TGTGCCAGCAGCTCCAGGGGGAACTCCTACGAGCCGTACTTC. It yields the protein CASSSRGNSYEPYF. The V call is TRBV11-2, the J call TRBJ2-7, with TRBD1 identical over 7 bases. Germline values: CDR1 SGHAT, CDR2 FQNNGV. The CDR3 sequence is 14 residues long. The whole variable domain, filled in from reference TRBV11-2 and TRBJ2-7, reads EAGVAQSPRYKIIEKRQSVAFWCNPISGHATLYWYQQILGQGPKLLIQFQNNGVVDDSQLPKDRFSAERLKGVDSTLKIQPAKLEDSAVYLCASSSRGNSYEPYFGPGTRLTVT.

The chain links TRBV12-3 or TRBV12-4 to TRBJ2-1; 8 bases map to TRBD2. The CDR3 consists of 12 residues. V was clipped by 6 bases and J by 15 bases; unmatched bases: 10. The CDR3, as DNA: TGTGCCAGCAGCCAGCCGGGAGGGGAGGCGTTCTTC. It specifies CASSQPGGEAFF.

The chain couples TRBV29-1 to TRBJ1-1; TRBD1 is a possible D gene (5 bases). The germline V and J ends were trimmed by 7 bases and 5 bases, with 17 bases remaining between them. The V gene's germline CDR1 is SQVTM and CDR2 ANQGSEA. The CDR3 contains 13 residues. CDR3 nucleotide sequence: TGCAGCGGCGCCCGGGGCGGGTGGACTGAAGCTTTCTTT. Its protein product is CSGARGGWTEAFF.

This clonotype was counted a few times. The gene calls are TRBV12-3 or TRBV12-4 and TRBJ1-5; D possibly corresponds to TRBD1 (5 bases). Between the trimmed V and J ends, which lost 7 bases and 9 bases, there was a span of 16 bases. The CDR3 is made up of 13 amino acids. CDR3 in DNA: TGTGCCAGCACCCGGGACTGGGATCGGCCCCAGCATTTT. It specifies CASTRDWDRPQHF.

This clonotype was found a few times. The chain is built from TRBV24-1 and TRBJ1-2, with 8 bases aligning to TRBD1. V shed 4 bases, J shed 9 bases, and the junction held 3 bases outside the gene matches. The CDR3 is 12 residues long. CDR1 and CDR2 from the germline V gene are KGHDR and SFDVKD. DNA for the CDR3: TGTGCCACCAGTGAGGACAGGGTTAGCTACACCTTC. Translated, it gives CATSEDRVSYTF.

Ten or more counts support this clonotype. CDR3 region: CASSLIGSRLNTEAFF. The CDR3 DNA sequence: TGTGCCAGCAGCTTAATAGGTTCTCGACTGAACACTGAAGCTTTCTTT. This chain joins TRBV7-2 and TRBJ1-1; D unclear. Germline CDR1 SGHTA, CDR2 FQGNSA. The CDR3 sequence is 16 residues long. Trimming removed 2 bases from V and 0 bases from J, with 13 bases in between.

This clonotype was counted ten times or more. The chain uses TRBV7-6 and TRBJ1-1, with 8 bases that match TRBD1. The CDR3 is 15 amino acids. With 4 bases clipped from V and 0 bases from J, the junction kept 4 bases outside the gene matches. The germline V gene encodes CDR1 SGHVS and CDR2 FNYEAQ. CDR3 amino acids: CASSSGQGLNTEAFF. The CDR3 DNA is TGTGCCAGCAGCTCCGGACAGGGTCTGAACACTGAAGCTTTCTTT.